Given below is one T cell receptor beta chain in context. These data are taken from a study of CD8+CD57+ T cells in acquired aplastic anemia. The CDR3 has 16 amino acids. Trimming removed 7 bases from V and 1 base from J; junction bases left unmatched: 12. Per the germline V gene, CDR1 is SQVTM and CDR2 is ANQGSEA. Genomic DNA was employed as the template in profiling TCR beta VDJ and CDR3. Each CDR3 protein is one row after TCRdb ran MiXCR on the reads. The sample lists some 140,000 distinct CDR3 sequences, roughly 40% occurring once. Sequences were obtained from sorted CD4+, CD8+, or CD8+CD57+ T cells (not recorded which) from PBMCs. The chain joins TRBV29-1 to TRBJ2-3; 9 bases match TRBD1. The TCR originated in a human donor in good health, serving as a control. The CDR3 sequence: CSAELQGADGTDTQYF. The CDR3, as DNA: TGCAGCGCTGAGTTACAGGGGGCAGATGGCACAGATACGCAGTATTTT.